Listed below are T cell receptor beta chains from one sample, sequenced in a study of CD8+ T cells in alopecia areata. Sequenced by immunoSEQ multiplex PCR; TCRdb stores in-frame clones only, minus some. This table holds approximately 160,000 clones, less than 80% found once. The sample in question was CD4+ T cells sorted from blood, obtained at week 24, from a patient treated with tofacitinib. All receptors derive from a human donor with alopecia areata. Both conserved end residues are part of each CDR3. The order of the fields is CDR3 length, clone size, J gene, D gene, V gene, CDR3 protein, CDR3 DNA. A D gene is named only where the DNA matches it firmly. Some rows have no size entry. The others give once, few or many, or a class for an expanded clone.

>13|.|TRBJ1-2|.|TRBV7-9
CASTPTGEGGYTF
TGTGCCAGCACCCCGACGGGGGAAGGTGGCTACACCTTC
>12|.|TRBJ2-7|TRBD1|TRBV6-5
CASSRQGPEQYF
TGTGCCAGCAGCCGACAGGGGCCCGAGCAGTACTTC
>13|few|TRBJ1-2|.|TRBV2
CARQKGKDYGYTF
TGTGCCAGGCAGAAGGGAAAGGACTATGGCTACACCTTC
>16|.|TRBJ1-1|.|TRBV11-3
CASSLAKSGAAPEAFF
TGTGCCAGCAGCTTAGCAAAGTCAGGGGCCGCTCCAGAAGCTTTCTTT
>15|.|TRBJ2-5|TRBD1|TRBV27
CASSTGTGGVETQYF
TGTGCCAGCAGCACCGGGACAGGGGGCGTGGAGACCCAGTACTTC
>13|.|TRBJ1-1|.|TRBV15
CATSSPNYWDAFF
TGTGCCACCAGCAGTCCTAATTACTGGGACGCTTTCTTT
>14|few|TRBJ1-4|.|TRBV27
CASSFEPEGGKLFF
TGTGCCAGCAGTTTCGAGCCTGAAGGGGGAAAACTGTTTTTT
>13|.|TRBJ1-1|.|TRBV11-2
CASSPARDTEAFF
TGTGCCAGCAGCCCCGCCAGGGACACTGAAGCTTTCTTT
>15|.|TRBJ1-6|TRBD1|TRBV6-6
CASSYSGQVNSPLHF
TGTGCCAGCAGTTACTCGGGACAGGTCAATTCACCCCTCCACTTT
>15|.|TRBJ1-1|.|TRBV9
CASSVDIQPNTEAFF
TGTGCCAGCAGCGTAGATATCCAACCGAACACTGAAGCTTTCTTT
>17|few|TRBJ2-7|.|TRBV1
CTSRMPVSSERPYEQYF
TGCACCAGCAGAATGCCCGTCTCGTCGGAGCGCCCCTACGAGCAGTACTTC
>16|.|TRBJ2-1|TRBD2|TRBV5-5
CASSWRGSGGINEQFF
TGTGCCAGCAGCTGGCGAGGAAGCGGGGGGATCAATGAGCAGTTCTTC
>14|.|TRBJ2-7|.|TRBV30
CAWGRGAPTYEQYF
TGTGCCTGGGGGAGAGGGGCCCCTACCTACGAGCAGTACTTC
>14|.|TRBJ2-2|TRBD2|TRBV2
CASSGGLGTGELFF
TGTGCCAGCAGTGGGGGACTAGGAACCGGGGAGCTGTTTTTT
>14|once|TRBJ2-3|.|TRBV9
CASSVGGRADTQYF
TGTGCCAGCAGCGTAGGAGGTAGGGCAGATACGCAGTATTTT
>16|.|TRBJ2-2|.|TRBV30
CAWRAAWDEYTGELFF
TGTGCCTGGAGGGCAGCTTGGGACGAGTACACCGGGGAGCTGTTTTTT
>12|once|TRBJ1-2|TRBD1|TRBV29-1
CSVGGQGHGYTF
TGCAGCGTTGGGGGACAGGGCCATGGCTACACCTTC
>15|.|TRBJ2-3|.|TRBV6-5
CASSGGLLSTDTQYF
TGTGCCAGCTCTGGGGGTCTGCTAAGCACAGATACGCAGTATTTT
>13|.|TRBJ2-3|.|TRBV5-6
CASMRGVTDTQYF
TGTGCCAGCATGAGGGGCGTCACAGATACGCAGTATTTT
>14|few|TRBJ2-2|.|TRBV6-6
CASSYGQANGELFF
TGTGCCAGCAGTTACGGGCAGGCCAACGGGGAGCTGTTTTTT
>15|.|TRBJ1-4|.|TRBV9
CASSSPLGGEGKLFF
TGTGCCAGCAGCAGTCCCCTCGGCGGGGAAGGAAAACTGTTTTTT
>11|.|TRBJ2-2|.|TRBV29-1
CSVDRTGELFF
TGCAGCGTGGACCGTACCGGGGAGCTGTTTTTT
>12|.|TRBJ1-4|.|TRBV30
CAWTVGNEKLFF
TGTGCCTGGACTGTCGGGAATGAAAAACTGTTTTTT
>14|.|TRBJ2-7|.|TRBV6-1
CASTRATGMGEQYF
TGTGCCAGCACCAGAGCGACGGGTATGGGGGAGCAGTACTTC
>15|.|TRBJ1-2|TRBD1|TRBV6-1
CASSEKRGQDYGYTF
TGTGCCAGCAGTGAAAAACGGGGACAGGACTATGGCTACACCTTC
>14|.|TRBJ1-5|.|TRBV4-1
CASSHPALNQPQHF
TGCGCCAGCAGCCACCCAGCGCTAAATCAGCCCCAGCATTTT
>15|.|TRBJ2-5|TRBD2|TRBV7-9
CASSPAAGLPETQYF
TGTGCCAGCAGCCCAGCAGCGGGGCTACCAGAGACCCAGTACTTC
>15|.|TRBJ1-3|TRBD1|TRBV4-2
CASSPMRGPGNTIYF
TGTGCCAGCAGCCCGATGAGGGGGCCTGGAAACACCATATATTTT
>14|.|TRBJ2-1|TRBD1|TRBV7-9
CASSERQGMNEQFF
TGTGCCAGCAGCGAGCGACAGGGAATGAATGAGCAGTTCTTC
>15|.|TRBJ1-6|TRBD1|TRBV6-1
CASSEASGGFSPLHF
TGTGCCAGCAGTGAAGCGTCAGGGGGATTCTCACCCCTCCACTTT